These T cell receptor beta chains were read from a single sample in a study of spatial heterogeneity in lung cancer. Each CDR3 protein is one row after TCRdb ran MiXCR on the 5' RACE reads. The table records some 13,000 distinct CDR3 sequences, about 4% of them present only once. The sample was PBMCs, taken at surgery. The receptors come from a male donor with early-stage non-small cell lung cancer. Each CDR3 is given with its conserved first and last residue. The D gene is left open where the match is weak. Clone size, where shown, is once, few, many, or a class for clones that have expanded.

>-|TRBJ1-4|many|15|TRBV3-1
CASSRPKEGNEKLFF
TGTGCCAGCAGCCGCCCTAAGGAGGGGAATGAAAAACTGTTTTTT
>-|TRBJ2-1|many|12|TRBV27
CAPFLWGTEQFF
TGTGCCCCCTTCTTGTGGGGAACTGAGCAGTTCTTC
>TRBD2|TRBJ2-1|many|17|TRBV7-2
CASSLARGGLAIFEQFF
TGTGCCAGCAGCTTAGCGCGGGGGGGACTAGCCATCTTTGAGCAGTTCTTC
>-|TRBJ2-1|many|13|TRBV24-1
CATSDFGGDEQFF
TGTGCCACCAGTGATTTCGGAGGCGATGAGCAGTTCTTC
>-|TRBJ2-1|many|12|TRBV19
CASSPSGNEQFF
TGTGCCAGTAGCCCCAGCGGGAATGAGCAGTTCTTC
>TRBD1|TRBJ2-3|many|15|TRBV12-5
CASGSDRGLADTQYF
TGTGCTAGTGGTTCGGACAGGGGGCTCGCAGATACGCAGTATTTT
>-|TRBJ2-6|many|13|TRBV5-1
CASSYSGANVLTF
TGCGCCAGCAGCTACTCTGGGGCCAACGTCCTGACTTTC
>TRBD1|TRBJ2-5|-|16|TRBV11-1
CASSLGWTGGEETQYF
TGTGCCAGCAGCTTAGGATGGACAGGGGGAGAAGAGACCCAGTACTTC
>TRBD2|TRBJ2-3|many|16|TRBV6-2/TRBV6-3
CASSYVAGVVSDTQYF
TGTGCCAGCAGTTACGTGGCGGGAGTGGTATCAGATACGCAGTATTTT
>-|TRBJ2-5|few|12|TRBV12-3/TRBV12-4
CASSPGQETQYF
TGTGCCAGCAGTCCGGGCCAAGAGACCCAGTACTTC
>TRBD2|TRBJ2-3|many|17|TRBV4-1
CASSQFSGRIGPDTQYF
TGCGCCAGCAGCCAATTTAGCGGGAGAATCGGACCAGATACGCAGTATTTT
>TRBD2|TRBJ2-7|many|14|TRBV29-1
CSVGGLAGGYEQYF
TGCAGCGTTGGGGGCCTAGCGGGAGGGTACGAGCAGTACTTC